These 24 T cell receptor beta chains were sequenced from one sample in a study of blood T cells in healthy people across ages. A second PCR of about 6 to 12 cycles used a sample-barcoded 5' primer and a J-beta primer mix. One entry per CDR3 protein results from TCRdb running MiXCR on the 5' RACE reads. The sample holds approximately 800,000 distinct CDR3 sequences, 25% seen once. The data also belong to a second study, concerning T cells of mothers and their children.

Sequencing was carried out using blood. The origin of the receptors is a boy aged 5-17 years in good health.

A few counts support this clonotype. The chain joins TRBV28 to TRBJ2-4; the match to TRBD2 covers 8 bases. V lost 3 bases to trimming and J lost 7 bases; unmatched junction nucleotides: 5. CDR1 MDHEN and CDR2 SYDVKM come from the germline V gene. This CDR3 comprises 14 residues. The CDR3, as DNA: TGTGCCAGCAGTTTGTGGGCTAGCGGGAACATTCAGTACTTC. It is translated as CASSLWASGNIQYF.

This clonotype was seen a handful of times. The V gene is TRBV13, the J gene TRBJ1-2; perhaps TRBD1 as D (5 bases). Trimming took off 1 base at V and 0 bases at J, with 15 bases between the two ends. This CDR3 region has 17 residues. Germline V lookup: CDR1 PRHDT, CDR2 FYEKMQ (reference sequence). The DNA for the CDR3 is TGTGCCAGCAGCTTAGTTGGAGGGGCGAAAGCTAACTATGGCTACACCTTC. This translates into CASSLVGGAKANYGYTF.

This clonotype came up a few times. This sequence joins TRBV9 and TRBJ2-3; 7 nucleotides line up with TRBD1. Germline lookup yields CDR1 SGDLS and CDR2 YYNGEE. The CDR3 has 16 residues. After removal of 0 bases from V and 2 bases from J, the junction contained 6 bases not matched to a gene. CDR3 region: CASSVATGQNTDTQYF. CDR3 DNA: TGTGCCAGCAGCGTAGCAACGGGACAGAACACAGATACGCAGTATTTT.

There are a few counts of this clonotype. The V and J genes are TRBV14 and TRBJ2-5; D is unresolved. The DNA end is more similar to TRBJ2-7, so the J call may be wrong. The CDR3 runs 14 residues. CDR1 and CDR2 from the germline V gene are SGHDN and FVKESK. The CDR3 nucleotides read TGTGCCAGCAGCCAAGTAGGGTTGAGGAACGAGCAGTACTTC. Translated: CASSQVGLRNEQYF.

The chain recombines TRBV30 with TRBJ1-2; 7 bases map to TRBD1. The germline V gene encodes CDR1 GTSNPN and CDR2 SVGIG (reference sequence). The CDR3 covers 13 residues. The junction had 7 bases not matched to a gene; V was cut back by 1 base and J by 8 bases. This CDR3 is CAWSDRQGGGYTF. The DNA of the CDR3 is TGTGCCTGGAGTGACCGACAGGGAGGAGGCTACACCTTC.

This clonotype was counted between two and nine times. The CDR3 nucleotides are TGTGCCAGCAGTGAAGAGGAAGCGACCTACAATGAGCAGTTCTTC. Protein product: CASSEEEATYNEQFF. V usage is TRBV6-1 and J usage is TRBJ2-5; D is unresolved. The closer fit of TRBJ2-1 to the DNA end suggests the J call may be wrong. There are 15 residues in the CDR3. The germline CDR1 and CDR2 sequences are MNHNS and SASEGT.

This clonotype was counted between two and nine times. The gene calls are TRBV29-1 and TRBJ2-2; 8 bases align to TRBD1. The V segment lost 6 bases and the J segment 5 bases; nucleotides outside the gene matches: 5. The CDR3 contains 13 residues. From germline, CDR1 is SQVTM and CDR2 ANQGSEA. The chain's CDR3 is CSVRTGSTGELFF. The CDR3 DNA follows: TGCAGCGTCCGGACAGGGAGTACCGGGGAGCTGTTTTTT.

This clonotype occurred a few times. The chain joins TRBV29-1 to TRBJ2-4, with 8 nucleotides matching TRBD1. Germline CDR1 SQVTM, CDR2 ANQGSEA. Trimming at V came to 5 bases and at J to 5 bases, leaving 5 bases not matched to a gene. This CDR3 contains 13 residues. CDR3 sequence: CSVKDREENIQYF. The CDR3, as DNA: TGCAGCGTTAAGGACAGGGAGGAAAACATTCAGTACTTC.

V and J are TRBV29-1 and TRBJ2-5; 7 nucleotides align to TRBD2. Germline loops: CDR1 SQVTM, CDR2 ANQGSEA. V dropped 4 bases and J dropped 1; count of bases not matched to a gene: 9. The CDR3 runs to 15 residues. CDR3 protein: CSVVLAKSGQETQYF. The DNA for the CDR3 is TGCAGCGTTGTACTAGCGAAAAGTGGCCAAGAGACCCAGTACTTC.

In its sample, this clonotype was seen a few times. CDR3 coding DNA: TGTGCCATCAGTGCTAGGGGGGACAGCAAACTAGCCAAAAACATTCAGTACTTC. Translating gives CAISARGDSKLAKNIQYF. This sequence joins TRBV10-3 and TRBJ2-4, with D maybe TRBD1 (7 bases). Trimming pared 4 bases from V and 0 bases from J, leaving 19 bases between. CDR1 ENHRY and CDR2 SYGVKD come from the germline V gene. CDR3 size: 18 residues.

The chain employs TRBV2 and TRBJ1-4; D is possibly TRBD1 (5 bases). Germline V gene sequence: CDR1 SNHLY, CDR2 FYNNEI. The CDR3 covers 14 residues. The V gene lost 1 base and the J gene lost 5 bases, with 8 bases spanning the gap. CDR3 bases: TGTGCCAGCAGTGAAGGTAGGGGAAATGAAAAACTGTTTTTT. This encodes CASSEGRGNEKLFF.

This clonotype was counted at least ten times. This chain links TRBV2 with TRBJ1-2; D is undetermined. Per germline, CDR1 SNHLY and CDR2 FYNNEI. Trimming stripped 9 bases from V and 8 bases from J, with 13 bases between. There are 11 residues in the CDR3. The CDR3 protein is CASRTVRGYTF. In DNA, the CDR3 is TGTGCCAGTAGGACCGTTAGGGGCTACACCTTC. Looking up the rest from reference TRBV2 and TRBJ1-2 gives the full variable domain: EPEVTQTPSHQVTQMGQEVILRCVPISNHLYFYWYRQILGQKVEFLVSFYNNEISEKSEIFDDQFSVERPDGSNFTLKIRSTKLEDSAMYFCASRTVRGYTFGSGTRLTVV.

J is TRBJ2-7 and V is TRBV11-2; D gene unclear. This CDR3 region has 14 residues. Trimming pared 1 base from V and 4 bases from J, leaving 11 bases between. Germline V gene lookup returns CDR1 SGHAT and CDR2 FQNNGV. CDR3 sequence reads: CASSLVVTQYEQYF. CDR3 bases: TGTGCCAGCAGCTTAGTTGTGACACAATACGAGCAGTACTTC.

This rearrangement joins TRBV5-1 to TRBJ2-1; 8 bases are shared with TRBD2. This CDR3 contains 15 residues. Germline values: CDR1 SGHRS, CDR2 YFSETQ. Here the CDR3 DNA reads TGCGCTTGTCATGACGGGAGGGCCACCTACAATGAGCAGTTCTTC. It is translated as CACHDGRATYNEQFF.

This clonotype turned up a few times. The chain joins TRBV29-1 to TRBJ2-2; D is unclear. The germline gives CDR1 SQVTM, CDR2 ANQGSEA. The CDR3 is made up of 13 amino acids. Trimming cost V 6 bases and J 1 base, with 9 bases left between them. CDR3 in amino acids: CSVGDVNTGELFF. The DNA of the CDR3 is TGCAGCGTAGGAGACGTGAACACCGGGGAGCTGTTTTTT.

The gene calls are TRBV7-8 and TRBJ2-3; D remains ambiguous. Germline V CDR1 and CDR2: SGHVS, FQNEAQ. This CDR3 comprises 14 residues. The ends were cut back, 4 bases at V and 4 bases at J, with 12 bases in the middle. The CDR3 DNA reads as TGTGCCAGCAGCTCCCGCGTCGCCGCAGATACGCAGTATTTT. Translating gives CASSSRVAADTQYF. Combining the CDR3 with reference TRBV7-8 and TRBJ2-3 gives the whole variable domain GAGVSQSPRYKVAKRGQDVALRCDPISGHVSLFWYQQALGQGPEFLTYFQNEAQLDKSGLPSDRFFAERPEGSVSTLKIQRTQQEDSAVYLCASSSRVAADTQYFGPGTRLTVL.

In nucleotides, the CDR3 is TGCAGCGTTCAAGGAAACTACGAGCAGTACTTC. Protein product: CSVQGNYEQYF. The chain has TRBV29-1 and TRBJ2-7; D remains ambiguous. The CDR3 length is 11 residues. The germline gives CDR1 SQVTM, CDR2 ANQGSEA. Trimming took 5 bases from V and 3 from J, leaving 8 bases between them.

Of note for this clonotype: A much more abundant neighbour one base away suggests this may be a read error. The J gene is TRBJ2-1, the V gene TRBV29-1; D gene unclear. Germline V gives CDR1 SQVTM, CDR2 ANQGSEA. This CDR3 is built from 11 residues. The ends were cut back, 4 bases at V and 3 bases at J, with 4 bases in the middle. The CDR3 region is CSVGRYNEQFF. CDR3 nucleotide sequence: TGCAGCGTTGGGCGCTACAATGAGCAGTTCTTC.

The chain recombines TRBV15 with TRBJ2-5, with D possibly matching TRBD1 (6 bases). V lost 7 bases, J lost 1 base, and 16 bases lay in between. The germline V gene has CDR1 LNHNV and CDR2 YYDKDF (reference sequence). The CDR3 sequence is 15 residues long. DNA of the CDR3: TGTGCCACCATCCCTGGACAGAACAGCCAAGAGACCCAGTACTTC. It encodes CATIPGQNSQETQYF.

J is TRBJ2-5 and V is TRBV7-8; D not resolved. Gene TRBJ2-1 matches the end of the DNA better, so the J call may be wrong. Germline-derived CDR1 and CDR2 are SGHVS and FQNEAQ. The CDR3 totals 13 residues. CDR3 nucleotides: TGTGCCAGCAGCTTAATGGGGTACGGTGAGCAGTTCTTC. Translated, it gives CASSLMGYGEQFF.

The rearrangement links TRBV28 to TRBJ2-3; tentative D call: TRBD2 (6 bases). The germline V gene has CDR1 MDHEN and CDR2 SYDVKM. The CDR3 spans 19 residues. The ends were cut back, 6 bases at V and 3 bases at J, with 28 bases in the middle. The DNA of the CDR3 is TGTGCCAGCAGCCCTCCGGACGGAGATAGCGGAACCGGGACAGATACGCAGTATTTT. It yields the protein CASSPPDGDSGTGTDTQYF.

The chain carries TRBV29-1 and TRBJ2-3; D assignment may be TRBD1 or TRBD2 (5 bases each). This CDR3 is 16 amino acids long. Germline V gene data show CDR1 as SQVTM and CDR2 as ANQGSEA. V lost 2 bases, J lost 5 bases, and 20 bases lay in between. The CDR3 loop reads CSVEWLPGLARDTQYF. CDR3 in DNA: TGCAGCGTTGAATGGCTACCGGGGCTAGCAAGAGATACGCAGTATTTT.

In this sample, this clonotype turned up a few times. This chain links TRBV11-3 with TRBJ2-3; 7 nucleotides match TRBD2. The CDR3 loop spans 14 amino acids. V lost 9 bases to trimming and J lost 4 bases; unmatched junction nucleotides: 10. Germline V CDR1 and CDR2: SGHNT, YENEEA. The CDR3 sequence is CASSVTSAADTQYF. In DNA, the CDR3 is TGTGCCAGTAGCGTAACTAGCGCCGCAGATACGCAGTATTTT.

J is TRBJ1-5 and V is TRBV12-3 or TRBV12-4, with D uncertain. The V and J ends lost 6 bases and 7 bases respectively, with 13 bases between them. The CDR3 consists of 13 residues. In nucleotides, the CDR3 is TGTGCCAGCAGCTTAAATCCTGGGCAGCCCCAGCATTTT. Translation: CASSLNPGQPQHF.